A single sample is the source of the 10 T cell receptor beta chains below, sequenced in a study of CD8+ T cells in alopecia areata. Extraction and reverse transcription of RNA yielded cDNA as the sequencing template. The method was immunoSEQ multiplex PCR; TCRdb's version includes in-frame clones alone and lacks a portion of them. The sample has about 270,000 clones; 60% are singletons. Treatment given: oral pan-JAK inhibitor, 5-10 mg twice daily. Sequenced here: CD4+ T cells sorted from blood, sampled at week 52, from a patient treated with tofacitinib. The receptors come from a human donor with alopecia areata.

The chain is built from TRBV30 and TRBJ2-7; D gene ambiguous. The length of the CDR3 is 10 residues. Trimming took off 8 bases at V and 5 bases at J, with 10 bases between the two ends. From germline, CDR1 is GTSNPN and CDR2 SVGIG (reference sequence). CDR3 in amino acids: CARKVHEQYF. CDR3 DNA sequence: TGTGCCAGGAAGGTCCACGAGCAGTACTTC.

This clone was recorded only once. The chain couples TRBV2 to TRBJ1-1; possibly TRBD1 for D (6 bases). Germline loops: CDR1 SNHLY, CDR2 FYNNEI. The V end was cut by 4 bases, the J end by 2 bases, with 11 bases between. This CDR3 is 14 amino acids long. CDR3 bases: TGTGCCAGCAGTGTTGGAGGGGGAAACACTGAAGCTTTCTTT. Translated, it gives CASSVGGGNTEAFF.

The chain joins TRBV30 to TRBJ1-2; no reliable D call. Trimming cost V 3 bases and J 5 bases, with 10 bases left between them. Germline V gene sequence: CDR1 GTSNPN, CDR2 SVGIG (reference sequence). This CDR3 has 12 amino acids. CDR3 nucleotides: TGTGCCTGGAGGGGATCCCGTTATGGCTACACCTTC. It specifies CAWRGSRYGYTF.

V usage is TRBV5-1 and J usage is TRBJ2-2; D gene ambiguous. V lost 4 bases, J lost 2 bases, and 9 bases lay in between. This CDR3 contains 14 residues. The germline gives CDR1 SGHRS, CDR2 YFSETQ. Here the CDR3 DNA reads TGCGCCAGCAGCATAACACGTAACACCGGGGAGCTGTTTTTT. Amino acids: CASSITRNTGELFF.

V is TRBV11-2 and J is TRBJ2-7; TRBD1 is a possible D gene (5 bases). V shed 3 bases and J shed 3 bases, with 18 bases lying between them. The CDR3 loop spans 16 amino acids. Germline CDR1 reads SGHAT; CDR2 reads FQNNGV. This CDR3 is CASSFPPQGNRYEQYF. Written as DNA, the CDR3 is TGTGCCAGCAGCTTCCCACCCCAGGGAAATCGCTACGAGCAGTACTTC.

In DNA, the CDR3 is TGCAGCGTGGTCGTCGGCTGGGGCCCGGGGACTGAAGCTTTCTTT. It encodes CSVVVGWGPGTEAFF. The genes are TRBV29-1 and TRBJ1-1, with D possibly TRBD1 on 5 matching bases. Germline V gene lookup returns CDR1 SQVTM and CDR2 ANQGSEA. V gave up 6 bases and J gave up 5 bases, with 22 bases separating them. The length of the CDR3 is 15 residues.

This clone was recorded a few times. V and J are TRBV29-1 and TRBJ2-7; D remains unclear. There are 13 residues in the CDR3. The V gene's germline CDR1 is SQVTM and CDR2 ANQGSEA. The germline V and J ends were trimmed by 7 bases and 6 bases, with 19 bases remaining between them. CDR3 protein: CSAYTYASGEQYF. The CDR3 DNA reads as TGCAGCGCCTATACTTACGCCTCGGGCGAGCAGTACTTC.

The chain joins TRBV25-1 to TRBJ1-4; the D gene is possibly TRBD1 (5 bases). The CDR3 has 16 amino acids. Deletions cut 1 base from V and 2 bases from J, with 11 bases between. Germline-derived CDR1 and CDR2 are MGHDK and SYGVNS. CDR3 sequence reads: CASSESRGMTNEKLFF. The DNA for the CDR3 is TGTGCCAGCAGTGAATCTCGGGGGATGACTAATGAAAAACTGTTTTTT. The full variable domain, in which reference TRBV25-1 and TRBJ1-4 provide the parts outside the CDR3, is EADIYQTPRYLVIGTGKKITLECSQTMGHDKMYWYQQDPGMELHLIHYSYGVNSTEKGDLSSESTVSRIRTEHFPLTLESARPSHTSQYLCASSESRGMTNEKLFFGSGTQLSVL.

The genes are TRBV30 and TRBJ2-5; 11 bases are shared with TRBD2. This CDR3 spans 14 amino acids. The germline gives CDR1 GTSNPN, CDR2 SVGIG (reference sequence). V shed 1 base, J shed 4 bases, and the junction held 2 bases outside the gene matches. The CDR3 reads CAWSGLAGGETQYF. CDR3 in DNA: TGTGCCTGGAGTGGGCTAGCGGGGGGAGAGACCCAGTACTTC.

The chain recombines TRBV20-1 with TRBJ2-5; unclear D gene. Germline assignment: CDR1 DFQATT and CDR2 SNEGSKA (reference sequence). This CDR3 spans 11 amino acids. V lost 1 base, J lost 4 bases, and 4 bases lay in between. CDR3 loop: CSARGIETQYF. The CDR3 DNA follows: TGCAGTGCTAGAGGAATAGAGACCCAGTACTTC.